This T cell receptor (beta chain) was profiled in a study of OX40 agonist ivuxolimab in advanced cancers. Study-wide results and caveats: Low clonal expansion, among the lowest seen, marked partial responders at 0.1-3.0 mg/kg.

A word on this clone: Its antigen is as yet unknown.

With 0 bases clipped from V and 0 bases from J, the junction kept 7 bases outside the gene matches. Germline loops: CDR1 SGDLS, CDR2 YYNGEE. The CDR3 covers 18 residues. Sequenced by immunoSEQ multiplex PCR; TCRdb stores in-frame clones only, minus some. Of 13,000 to 15,000 clones listed, about 90% are singletons. The sequenced sample was CD4+ or CD8+ T cells sorted from blood, obtained in a trial of the OX40 agonist ivuxolimab. The genes are TRBV9 and TRBJ2-2, with 8 bases fitting TRBD2. The TCR was taken from an adult with an advanced solid tumor such as melanoma, head and neck, liver or kidney cancer. This CDR3 is CASSVAVAGPANTGELFF. Written as DNA, the CDR3 is TGTGCCAGCAGCGTAGCGGTAGCGGGACCCGCGAACACCGGGGAGCTGTTTTTT.